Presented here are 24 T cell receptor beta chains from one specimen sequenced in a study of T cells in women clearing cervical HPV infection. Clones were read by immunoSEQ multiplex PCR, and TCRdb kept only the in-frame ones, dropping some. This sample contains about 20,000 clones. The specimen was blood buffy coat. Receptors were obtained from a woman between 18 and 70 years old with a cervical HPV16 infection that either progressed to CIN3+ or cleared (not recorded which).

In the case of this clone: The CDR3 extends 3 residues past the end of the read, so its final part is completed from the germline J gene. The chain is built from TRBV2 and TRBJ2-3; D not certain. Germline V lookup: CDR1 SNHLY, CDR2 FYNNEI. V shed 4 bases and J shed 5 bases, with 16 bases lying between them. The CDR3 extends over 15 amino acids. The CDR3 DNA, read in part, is TGTGCCAGCAGTGCGGTCCGCGGCAGCCAAGATACG. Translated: CASSAVRGSQDT. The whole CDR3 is CASSAVRGSQDTQYF.

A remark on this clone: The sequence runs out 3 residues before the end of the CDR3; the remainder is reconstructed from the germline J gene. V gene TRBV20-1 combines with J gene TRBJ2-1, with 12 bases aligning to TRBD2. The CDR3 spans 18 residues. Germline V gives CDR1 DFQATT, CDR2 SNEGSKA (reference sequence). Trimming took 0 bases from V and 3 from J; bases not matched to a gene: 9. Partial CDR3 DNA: TGCAGTGCTAGAGAGGCTAGCGGGGGGGCTGTCTTCTACAATGAG. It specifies CSAREASGGAVFYNE. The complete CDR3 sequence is CSAREASGGAVFYNEQFF.

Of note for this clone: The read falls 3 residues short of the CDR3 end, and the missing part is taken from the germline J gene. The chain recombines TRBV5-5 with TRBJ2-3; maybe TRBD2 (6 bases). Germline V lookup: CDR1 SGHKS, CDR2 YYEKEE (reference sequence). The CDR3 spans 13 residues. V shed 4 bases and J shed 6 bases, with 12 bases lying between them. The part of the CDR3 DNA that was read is TGTGCCAGCAGCGGGGGGACGAGTGATACG. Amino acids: CASSGGTSDT. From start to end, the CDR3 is CASSGGTSDTQYF.

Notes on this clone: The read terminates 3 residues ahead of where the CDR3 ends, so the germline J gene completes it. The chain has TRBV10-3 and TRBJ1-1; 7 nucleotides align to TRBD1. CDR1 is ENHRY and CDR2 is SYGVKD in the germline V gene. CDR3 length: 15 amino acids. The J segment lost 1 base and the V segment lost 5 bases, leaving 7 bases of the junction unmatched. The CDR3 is CAISPLEGANTEAFF. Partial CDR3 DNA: TGTGCCATCAGTCCCCTGGAGGGGGCGAACACTGAA.

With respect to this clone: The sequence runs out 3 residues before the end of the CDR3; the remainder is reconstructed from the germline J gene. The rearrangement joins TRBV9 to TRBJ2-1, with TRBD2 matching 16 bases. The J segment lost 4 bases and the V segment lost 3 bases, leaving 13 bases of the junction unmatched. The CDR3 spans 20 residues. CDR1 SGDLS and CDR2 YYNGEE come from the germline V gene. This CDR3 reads CASSAPTGTSGGGRYNEQFF. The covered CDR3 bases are TGTGCCAGCAGCGCCCCTACAGGGACTAGCGGGGGGGGAAGGTACAATGAG.

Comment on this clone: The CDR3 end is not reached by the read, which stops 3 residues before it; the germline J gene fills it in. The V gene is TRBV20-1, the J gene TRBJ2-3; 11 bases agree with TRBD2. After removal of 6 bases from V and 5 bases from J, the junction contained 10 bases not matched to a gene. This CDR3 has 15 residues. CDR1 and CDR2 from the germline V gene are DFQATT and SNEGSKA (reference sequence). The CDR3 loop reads CSATTSGGYRDTQYF. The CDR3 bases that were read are TGCAGTGCCACCACTAGCGGGGGTTATAGAGATACG.

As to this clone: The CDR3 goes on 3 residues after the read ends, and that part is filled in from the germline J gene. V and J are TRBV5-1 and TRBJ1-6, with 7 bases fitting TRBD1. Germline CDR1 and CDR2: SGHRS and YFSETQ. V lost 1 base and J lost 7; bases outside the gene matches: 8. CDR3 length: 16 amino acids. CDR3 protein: CASSLSEGARNSPLHF. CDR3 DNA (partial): TGCGCCAGCAGCTTGTCAGAGGGGGCGCGGAATTCACCC.

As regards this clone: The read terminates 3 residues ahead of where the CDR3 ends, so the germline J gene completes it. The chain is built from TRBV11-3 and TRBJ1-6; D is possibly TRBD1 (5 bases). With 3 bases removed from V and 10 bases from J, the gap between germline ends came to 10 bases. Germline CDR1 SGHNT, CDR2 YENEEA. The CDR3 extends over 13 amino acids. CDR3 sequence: CASSLSRESPLHF. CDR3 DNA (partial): TGTGCCAGCAGCTTGAGCAGGGAGTCACCC.

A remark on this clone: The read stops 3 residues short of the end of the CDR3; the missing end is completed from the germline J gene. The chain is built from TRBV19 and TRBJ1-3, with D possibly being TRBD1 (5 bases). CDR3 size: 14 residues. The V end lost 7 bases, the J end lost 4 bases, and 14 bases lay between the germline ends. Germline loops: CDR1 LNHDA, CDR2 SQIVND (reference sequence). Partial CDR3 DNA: TGTGCCAGTACCTCAGCGGGGCCCGGAAACACC. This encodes CASTSAGPGNT. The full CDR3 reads CASTSAGPGNTIYF.

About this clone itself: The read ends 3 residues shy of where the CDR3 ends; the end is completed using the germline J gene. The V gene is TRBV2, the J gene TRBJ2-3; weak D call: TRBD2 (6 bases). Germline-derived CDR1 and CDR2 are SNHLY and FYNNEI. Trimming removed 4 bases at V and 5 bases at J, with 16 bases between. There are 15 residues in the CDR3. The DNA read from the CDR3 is TGTGCCAGCAGTGGACTAGTGGGAGTGGTAGATACG. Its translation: CASSGLVGVVDT. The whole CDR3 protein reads CASSGLVGVVDTQYF.

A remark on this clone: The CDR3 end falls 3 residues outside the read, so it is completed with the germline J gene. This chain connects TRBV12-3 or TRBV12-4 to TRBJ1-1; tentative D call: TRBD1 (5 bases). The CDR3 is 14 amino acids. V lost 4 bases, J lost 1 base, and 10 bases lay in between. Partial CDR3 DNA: TGTGCCAGCAGTTCCTCTGACAGGAACACTGAA. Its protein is CASSSSDRNTE. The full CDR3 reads CASSSSDRNTEAFF.

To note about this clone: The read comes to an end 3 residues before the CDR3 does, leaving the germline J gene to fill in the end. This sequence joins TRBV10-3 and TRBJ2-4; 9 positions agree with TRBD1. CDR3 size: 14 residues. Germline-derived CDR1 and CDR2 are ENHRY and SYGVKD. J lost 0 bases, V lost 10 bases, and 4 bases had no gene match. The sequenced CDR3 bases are TGTGCCACGGGACAGGGACTAGCCAAAAACATT. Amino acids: CATGQGLAKNI. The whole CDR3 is CATGQGLAKNIQYF.

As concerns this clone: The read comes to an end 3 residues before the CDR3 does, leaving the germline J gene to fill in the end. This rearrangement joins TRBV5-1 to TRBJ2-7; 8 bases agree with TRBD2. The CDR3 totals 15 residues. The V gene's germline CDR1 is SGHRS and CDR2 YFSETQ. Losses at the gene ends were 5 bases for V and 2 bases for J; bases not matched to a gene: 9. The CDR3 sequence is CASRPERGIAYEQYF. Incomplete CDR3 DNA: TGCGCCAGCAGACCAGAGCGGGGGATCGCCTACGAG.

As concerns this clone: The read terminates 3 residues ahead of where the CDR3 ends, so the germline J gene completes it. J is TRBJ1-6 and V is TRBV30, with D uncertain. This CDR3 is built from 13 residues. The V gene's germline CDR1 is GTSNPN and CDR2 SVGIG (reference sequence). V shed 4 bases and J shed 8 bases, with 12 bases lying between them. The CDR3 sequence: CAWTLLKDSPLHF. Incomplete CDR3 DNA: TGTGCCTGGACGCTTCTGAAGGATTCACCC.

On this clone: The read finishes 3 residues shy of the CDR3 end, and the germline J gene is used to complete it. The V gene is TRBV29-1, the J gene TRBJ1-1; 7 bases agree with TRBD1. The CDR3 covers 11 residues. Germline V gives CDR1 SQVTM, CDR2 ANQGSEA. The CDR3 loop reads CSVGPGQEAFF. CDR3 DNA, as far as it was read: TGCAGCGTTGGGCCGGGACAGGAA.

The CDR3 DNA, read in part, is TGTGCCAGTAGAAGGAGCCAGGGAAACACTGAA. Residues: CASRRSQGNTE. The full CDR3 is CASRRSQGNTEAFF. This chain links TRBV19 with TRBJ1-1; TRBD1 might be the D (5 bases). Read data end 3 residues before the CDR3 end; the end is taken from the germline J gene. V was shortened by 6 bases and J by 2 bases, with 13 bases between the two germline ends. Germline loops: CDR1 LNHDA, CDR2 SQIVND (reference sequence). The CDR3 is made up of 14 amino acids.

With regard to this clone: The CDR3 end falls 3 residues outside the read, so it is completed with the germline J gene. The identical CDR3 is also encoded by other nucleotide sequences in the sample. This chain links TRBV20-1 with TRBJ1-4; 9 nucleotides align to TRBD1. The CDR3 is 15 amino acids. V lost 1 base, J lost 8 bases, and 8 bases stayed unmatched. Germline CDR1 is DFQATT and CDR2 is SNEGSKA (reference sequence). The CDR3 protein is CSARGLGTGREKLFF. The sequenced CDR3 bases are TGCAGTGCTAGAGGGTTAGGGACAGGGCGGGAAAAA.

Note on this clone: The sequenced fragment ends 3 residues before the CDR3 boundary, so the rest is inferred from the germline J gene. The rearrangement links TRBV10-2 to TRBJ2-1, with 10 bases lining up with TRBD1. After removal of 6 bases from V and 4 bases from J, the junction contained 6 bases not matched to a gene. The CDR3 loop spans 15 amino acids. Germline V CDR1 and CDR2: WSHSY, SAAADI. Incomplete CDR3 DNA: TGCGCCAGCAGCGGCCGGGACAGGGGTTACAATGAG. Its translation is CASSGRDRGYNE. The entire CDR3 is CASSGRDRGYNEQFF.

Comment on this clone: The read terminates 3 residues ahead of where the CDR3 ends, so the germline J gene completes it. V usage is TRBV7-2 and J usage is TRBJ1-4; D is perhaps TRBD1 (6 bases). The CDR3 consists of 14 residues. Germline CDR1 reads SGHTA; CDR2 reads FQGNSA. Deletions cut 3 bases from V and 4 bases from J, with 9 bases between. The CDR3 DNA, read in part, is TGTGCCAGCAGCTTTAGACAGGATAATGAAAAA. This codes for CASSFRQDNEK. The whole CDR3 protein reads CASSFRQDNEKLFF.

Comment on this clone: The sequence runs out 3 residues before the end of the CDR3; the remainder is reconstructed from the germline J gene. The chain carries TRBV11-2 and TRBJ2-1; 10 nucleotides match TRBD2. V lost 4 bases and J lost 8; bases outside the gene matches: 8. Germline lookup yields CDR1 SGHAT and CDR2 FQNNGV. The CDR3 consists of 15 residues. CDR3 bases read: TGTGCCAGCAGCTCAAGCGGGGGGGCGATACATGAG. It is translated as CASSSSGGAIHE. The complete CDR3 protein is CASSSSGGAIHEQFF.

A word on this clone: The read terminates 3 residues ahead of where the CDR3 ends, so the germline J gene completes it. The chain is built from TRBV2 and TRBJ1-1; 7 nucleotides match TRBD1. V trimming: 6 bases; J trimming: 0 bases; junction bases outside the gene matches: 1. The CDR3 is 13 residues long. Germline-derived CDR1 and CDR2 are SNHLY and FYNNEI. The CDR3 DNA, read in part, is TGTGCCAGCAGGGGACAGATGAACACTGAA. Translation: CASRGQMNTE. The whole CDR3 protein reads CASRGQMNTEAFF.

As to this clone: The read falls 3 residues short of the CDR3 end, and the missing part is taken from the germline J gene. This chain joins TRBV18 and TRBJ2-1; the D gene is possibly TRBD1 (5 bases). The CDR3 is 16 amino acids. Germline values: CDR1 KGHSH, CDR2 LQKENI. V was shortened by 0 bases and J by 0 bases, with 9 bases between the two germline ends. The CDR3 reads CASSPPQGNSYNEQFF. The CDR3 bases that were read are TGTGCCAGCTCACCACCGCAGGGTAACTCCTACAATGAG.

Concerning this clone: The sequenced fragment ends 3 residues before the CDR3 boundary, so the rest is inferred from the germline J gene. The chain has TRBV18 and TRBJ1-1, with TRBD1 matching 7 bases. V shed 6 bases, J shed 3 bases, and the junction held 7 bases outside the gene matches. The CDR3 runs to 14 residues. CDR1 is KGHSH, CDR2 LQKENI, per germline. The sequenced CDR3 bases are TGTGCCAGCTCCTCGACAGGGTTCGACACTGAA. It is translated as CASSSTGFDTE. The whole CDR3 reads CASSSTGFDTEAFF.

CDR3 DNA, as far as it was read: TGTGCCAGCAGTAGGGGGGGTACTATGAACACTGAA. Encoded protein: CASSRGGTMNTE. In full, the CDR3 reads CASSRGGTMNTEAFF. The chain uses TRBV6-2 or TRBV6-3 and TRBJ1-1, with D possibly being TRBD1 (6 bases). The CDR3 goes on 3 residues after the read ends, and that part is filled in from the germline J gene. The ends were cut back, 5 bases at V and 0 bases at J, with 13 bases in the middle. The CDR3 totals 15 residues. The germline V gene has CDR1 MNHEY and CDR2 SVGEGT.